Shown below are 21 T cell receptor beta chains from a single sample sequenced in a study of CD8 T cells in Susac syndrome. Random-hexamer reverse transcription was applied to roughly 0.5 to 1 ug RNA. TCRdb fed the immunoSEQ multiplex PCR reads into MiXCR, producing one record per CDR3 protein. Here the sample spans 150,000 to 200,000 distinct CDR3 sequences, 93% being singletons. Sequenced: CD4+ T cells from PBMCs. These receptors were taken from a human donor in good health.

V is TRBV3-1 and J is TRBJ1-6, with D perhaps matching TRBD1 (6 bases). V shed 4 bases and J shed 11 bases, with 9 bases lying between them. CDR3 length: 12 residues. The germline gives CDR1 LGHDT, CDR2 YNNKEL (reference sequence). The CDR3 sequence: CASSREGAPLHF. CDR3 bases: TGTGCCAGCAGCCGGGAGGGGGCACCCCTCCACTTT.

The rearrangement joins TRBV23-1 to TRBJ1-1; D is possibly TRBD1 (5 bases). Being an ORF, TRBV23-1 has a function that is uncertain. Trimming shortened V by 0 bases and J by 1 base, and 9 bases separated the two germline ends. The CDR3 has 15 residues. This CDR3 reads CASSQSGRENTEAFF. DNA for the CDR3: TGCGCCAGCAGTCAATCGGGCAGGGAGAACACTGAAGCTTTCTTT.

The chain uses TRBV6-1 and TRBJ2-1; a possible D gene is TRBD1 (6 bases). The CDR3 has 16 amino acids. Trimming removed 6 bases at V and 5 bases at J, with 20 bases between. Germline loops: CDR1 MNHNS, CDR2 SASEGT. CDR3 residues: CASSPHNPGDDNEQFF. The DNA of the CDR3 is TGTGCCAGCAGCCCCCACAACCCAGGGGATGACAATGAGCAGTTCTTC.

This chain links TRBV4-1 with TRBJ1-5, with D uncertain. Germline CDR1 is MGHRA and CDR2 is YSYEKL. The CDR3 consists of 15 residues. V was pared by 1 base and J by 5 bases, with 12 bases between. CDR3 sequence reads: CASSQVGQPYQPQHF. As DNA, the CDR3 is TGCGCCAGCAGCCAAGTCGGGCAGCCTTATCAGCCCCAGCATTTT.

There are a few counts of this clonotype. This chain connects TRBV20-1 to TRBJ1-5, with a tentative D call TRBD1 (5 bases). V was clipped by 5 bases and J by 1 base, with 6 bases between them. CDR1 is DFQATT and CDR2 is SNEGSKA in the germline V gene (reference sequence). The CDR3 length is 12 residues. CDR3 coding DNA: TGCAGTGCTCGGGGGAGCAATCAGCCCCAGCATTTT. Translating gives CSARGSNQPQHF.

This rearrangement joins TRBV19 to TRBJ2-2, with TRBD1 as a possible D gene (6 bases). Germline loops: CDR1 LNHDA, CDR2 SQIVND (reference sequence). The length of the CDR3 is 15 residues. Trimming took 5 bases from V and 3 from J, leaving 13 bases between them. CDR3 nucleotide sequence: TGTGCCAGTAGTCTATGGGGGCGCGACACCGGGGAGCTGTTTTTT. Translated: CASSLWGRDTGELFF.

The chain joins TRBV5-1 to TRBJ2-5; D unresolved. CDR1 and CDR2 from the germline V gene are SGHRS and YFSETQ. The CDR3 spans 15 residues. Trimming removed 0 bases at V and 5 bases at J, with 14 bases between. The DNA of the CDR3 is TGCGCCAGCAGCTTGGTCGTAATGGATAGCGAGACCCAGTACTTC. Encoded protein: CASSLVVMDSETQYF.

This chain uses TRBV2 with TRBJ1-5, with 8 bases aligning to TRBD1. The germline CDR1 and CDR2 sequences are SNHLY and FYNNEI. This CDR3 spans 15 amino acids. After removal of 1 base from V and 6 bases from J, the junction contained 5 bases not matched to a gene. The CDR3 bases are TGTGCCAGCAGTGAAGGTACAGGGGGATCTCAGCCCCAGCATTTT. Protein product: CASSEGTGGSQPQHF.

V gene TRBV7-3 combines with J gene TRBJ2-5; D gene unclear. V was shortened by 1 base and J by 4 bases, with 13 bases between the two germline ends. Germline CDR1 and CDR2: SGHTA and FQGTGA. The CDR3 runs 15 residues. CDR3 protein: CASSLRASSSETQYF. The DNA of the CDR3 is TGTGCCAGCAGCTTAAGGGCCAGCTCGTCAGAGACCCAGTACTTC. The whole variable domain, filled in from reference TRBV7-3 and TRBJ2-5, reads GAGVSQTPSNKVTEKGKYVELRCDPISGHTALYWYRQSLGQGPEFLIYFQGTGAADDSGLPNDRFFAVRPEGSVSTLKIQRTERGDSAVYLCASSLRASSSETQYFGPGTRLLVL.

This clonotype was detected only a few times. V gene TRBV19 combines with J gene TRBJ2-6; D gene unclear. With 3 bases removed from V and 1 base from J, the gap between germline ends came to 7 bases. The CDR3 sequence is 15 residues long. Per germline, CDR1 LNHDA and CDR2 SQIVND (reference sequence). This CDR3 is CASSIQASGANVLTF. CDR3 coding DNA: TGTGCCAGTAGTATTCAGGCATCTGGGGCCAACGTCCTGACTTTC.

The chain is built from TRBV3-1 and TRBJ1-6; unclear D gene. Germline CDR1 and CDR2: LGHDT and YNNKEL (reference sequence). V lost 1 base to trimming and J lost 9 bases, with 10 bases between them. The CDR3 length is 14 residues. The CDR3 nucleotides are TGTGCCAGCAGCCAAGGCAGAGAGGGTTCACCCCTCCACTTT. Amino acids: CASSQGREGSPLHF. The full variable domain, its missing parts supplied by reference TRBV3-1 and TRBJ1-6, is DTAVSQTPKYLVTQMGNDKSIKCEQNLGHDTMYWYKQDSKKFLKIMFSYNNKELIINETVPNRFSPKSPDKAHLNLHINSLELGDSAVYFCASSQGREGSPLHFGNGTRLTVT.

This rearrangement joins TRBV4-1 to TRBJ1-6, with D possibly matching TRBD1 (6 bases). Germline values: CDR1 MGHRA, CDR2 YSYEKL. V dropped 5 bases and J dropped 7 bases, with 18 bases sitting between them. The CDR3 contains 16 residues. In DNA form, the CDR3 reads TGCGCCAGCAGCGCCCTAGAGGGGGATAACAATTCACCCCTCCACTTT. This translates into CASSALEGDNNSPLHF.

This rearrangement joins TRBV3-1 to TRBJ2-5; D is uncertain. The V end lost 0 bases, the J end lost 5 bases, and 10 bases lay between the germline ends. The V gene's germline CDR1 is LGHDT and CDR2 YNNKEL (reference sequence). The CDR3 loop spans 14 amino acids. This CDR3 reads CASSQDLSSETQYF. CDR3 in DNA: TGTGCCAGCAGCCAAGATCTAAGTAGCGAGACCCAGTACTTC.

This clonotype has more than one count but fewer than ten. The rearrangement uses TRBV23-1 and TRBJ1-4; perhaps TRBD1 as D (5 bases). TRBV23-1 falls under the ORF class, with uncertain function. Between the trimmed V and J ends, which lost 8 bases and 8 bases, there was a span of 15 bases. The CDR3 has 13 residues. The CDR3 sequence is CASFFKGKEKLFF. CDR3 in DNA: TGCGCCAGCTTTTTCAAGGGGAAGGAAAAACTGTTTTTT.

This rearrangement joins TRBV5-5 to TRBJ2-7; 9 nucleotides align to TRBD1. The CDR3 spans 13 residues. J lost 5 bases, V lost 3 bases, and 3 bases had no gene match. In germline, CDR1 is SGHKS, CDR2 YYEKEE (reference sequence). Here the CDR3 DNA reads TGTGCCAGCAGCTGGACAGGGGAGCACGAGCAGTACTTC. It translates to CASSWTGEHEQYF.

CDR3 sequence (DNA): TGTGCCAGCAGTTACTCTGGGACTAGCGGGGGATATGAGCAGTTCTTC. Encoded protein: CASSYSGTSGGYEQFF. The chain couples TRBV6-6 to TRBJ2-1; 14 bases agree with TRBD2. There are 16 residues in the CDR3. V lost 0 bases, J lost 8 bases, and 3 bases stayed unmatched. The germline CDR1 and CDR2 sequences are MNHNY and SVGAGI (reference sequence).

CDR3 loop: CASVRGGSAGSQYF. CDR3 coding DNA: TGTGCCAGTGTAAGGGGGGGGAGCGCCGGGTCCCAGTACTTC. This chain connects TRBV5-6 to TRBJ2-5, with D possibly being TRBD2 (7 bases). The V gene's germline CDR1 is SGHDT and CDR2 YYEEEE. Trimming removed 8 bases at V and 9 bases at J, with 23 bases between. CDR3 length: 14 amino acids.

The chain recombines TRBV4-1 with TRBJ1-3; unclear D gene. CDR1 and CDR2 (germline): MGHRA, YSYEKL. V was cut by 6 bases and J by 3 bases, with 9 bases left in between. The CDR3 runs 13 residues. The DNA for the CDR3 is TGCGCCAGCAGTTACATGATTGGAAACACCATATATTTT. Translated: CASSYMIGNTIYF.

The chain recombines TRBV29-1 with TRBJ2-1, with 7 bases that match TRBD2. V dropped 3 bases and J dropped 1; count of bases not matched to a gene: 6. Looked up from germline, CDR1 is SQVTM and CDR2 is ANQGSEA. The CDR3 covers 15 residues. The DNA of the CDR3 is TGCAGCGTTGAGGGGGGGTATGGATCCTACAATGAGCAGTTCTTC. Amino acids: CSVEGGYGSYNEQFF.

The rearrangement joins TRBV20-1 to TRBJ1-5, with a tentative D call TRBD1 (6 bases). The CDR3 consists of 14 residues. CDR1 is DFQATT and CDR2 is SNEGSKA in the germline V gene (reference sequence). V was clipped by 1 base and J by 1 base, with 8 bases between them. The CDR3 reads CSARGQESNQPQHF. CDR3 DNA: TGCAGTGCTAGAGGACAGGAGAGCAATCAGCCCCAGCATTTT.

The chain is built from TRBV7-2 and TRBJ1-5; D is possibly TRBD1 (5 bases). The CDR3 consists of 14 residues. Trimming cost V 2 bases and J 5 bases, with 10 bases left between them. CDR1 and CDR2 from the germline V gene are SGHTA and FQGNSA. Here the CDR3 reads CASSLPGNHQPQHF. The DNA of the CDR3 is TGTGCCAGCAGCTTACCAGGGAACCATCAGCCCCAGCATTTT.